This TCR beta chain originates from a study of cytomegalovirus exposure and HLA in healthy donors. General study results and limits: A missense DCLRE1C variant was associated with V- and J-gene trimming of TCR beta chains in a later analysis, and an independent cohort replicated the association.

Worth noting for this clone: Its antigen is undetermined.

PCR primers comprised 60 Vbeta and 13 Jbeta primers. Sequencing used immunoSEQ multiplex PCR; TCRdb keeps in-frame clones, though not all of them. The sample includes 100,000 to 150,000 clones, roughly three quarters of them seen just once. Per germline, CDR1 SGHVS and CDR2 FQNEAQ. V was pared by 5 bases and J by 4 bases, with 8 bases between. The CDR3 contains 12 residues. The genes are TRBV7-8 and TRBJ1-2; D not resolved. The sample consisted of PBMCs. The receptor was derived from a young woman in good health and CMV-seronegative. This CDR3 is CASSPGGYGYTF. The DNA for the CDR3 is TGTGCCAGCAGCCCGGGAGGCTATGGCTACACCTTC. The complete variable domain, with remaining parts taken from reference TRBV7-8 and TRBJ1-2, reads GAGVSQSPRYKVAKRGQDVALRCDPISGHVSLFWYQQALGQGPEFLTYFQNEAQLDKSGLPSDRFFAERPEGSVSTLKIQRTQQEDSAVYLCASSPGGYGYTFGSGTRLTVV.